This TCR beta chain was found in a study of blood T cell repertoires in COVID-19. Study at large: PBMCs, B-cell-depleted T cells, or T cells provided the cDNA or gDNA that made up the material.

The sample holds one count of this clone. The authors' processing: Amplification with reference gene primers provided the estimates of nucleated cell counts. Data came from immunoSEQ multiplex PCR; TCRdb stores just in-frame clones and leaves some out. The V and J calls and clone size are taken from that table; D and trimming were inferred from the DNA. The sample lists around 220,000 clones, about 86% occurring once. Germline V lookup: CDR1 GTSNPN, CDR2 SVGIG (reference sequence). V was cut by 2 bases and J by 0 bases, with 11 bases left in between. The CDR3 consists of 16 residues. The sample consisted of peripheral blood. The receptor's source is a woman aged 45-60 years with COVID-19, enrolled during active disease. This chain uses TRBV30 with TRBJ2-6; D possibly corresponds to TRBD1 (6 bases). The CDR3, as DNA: TGTGCCTGGAGTCGACCGGACAGCTCTGGGGCCAACGTCCTGACTTTC. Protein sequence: CAWSRPDSSGANVLTF.